This is a list of T cell receptor beta chains from one sample in a study of TIL therapy for anti-PD-1-resistant metastatic lung cancer. Assay used: immunoSEQ multiplex PCR; TCRdb lists only in-frame clones, some missing. This sample has about 14,000 clones, with 86% found just once. The source material was blood, sampled at baseline. The receptors come from a person aged 25-85 years with non-small cell lung cancer. The CDR3 runs from the conserved cysteine through the conserved F or W. The D gene is left open where the match is weak. Not all rows give a size; the values are once, few, many and, for expanded clones, a class.

J: TRBJ2-2; D: TRBD2; V: TRBV5-1; size: NA; DNA: TGCGCCAGCAGGCCTCTAGCGGGAGAGACCGGGGAGCTGTTTTTT; CDR3: CASRPLAGETGELFF
J: TRBJ1-1; D: TRBD1; V: TRBV11-3; size: NA; DNA: TGTGCCAGCAGCCGTGGACAGGGGGCGCCGGACACTGAAGCTTTCTTT; CDR3: CASSRGQGAPDTEAFF
J: TRBJ1-5; D: NA; V: TRBV6-6; size: NA; DNA: TGTGCCAGCAGTCAAGCCAGGGGTCCCAGTCAGCCCCAGCATTTT; CDR3: CASSQARGPSQPQHF
J: TRBJ1-4; D: TRBD1; V: TRBV11-2; size: NA; DNA: TGTGCCAGCAGCTTAGGGGACAGTCGGAGTGAAAAACTGTTTTTT; CDR3: CASSLGDSRSEKLFF
J: TRBJ2-5; D: NA; V: TRBV21-1; size: NA; DNA: TGTGCCAGCAGCAAGTGGACAGGGGGCGCCCTAGCGGGAGCCCAAGAGACCCAGTACTTC; CDR3: CASSKWTGGALAGAQETQYF
J: TRBJ2-7; D: TRBD2; V: TRBV5-6; size: NA; DNA: TGTGCCAGCAGCCCCACGGTCCAGCGGGGGGCCTACGAGCAGTACTTC; CDR3: CASSPTVQRGAYEQYF
J: TRBJ1-2; D: NA; V: TRBV19; size: NA; DNA: TGTGCCAGTAGTATCGGAATGGCTAGCTACTATGGCTACACCTTC; CDR3: CASSIGMASYYGYTF
J: TRBJ1-2; D: TRBD1; V: TRBV19; size: NA; DNA: TGTGCCAGTAGTTCTACCCCCCCGGACAGGGTGGGAGGCTACACCTTC; CDR3: CASSSTPPDRVGGYTF
J: TRBJ1-2; D: NA; V: TRBV5-4; size: NA; DNA: TGTGCCAGCAGCTTGGGGTGGGGATATGGCTACACCTTC; CDR3: CASSLGWGYGYTF
J: TRBJ1-5; D: NA; V: TRBV4-1; size: few; DNA: TGCGCCAGCAGCCAATGGACGGCTAGCAATCAGCCCCAGCATTTT; CDR3: CASSQWTASNQPQHF
J: TRBJ1-6; D: NA; V: TRBV9; size: NA; DNA: TGTGCCAGCAACAGTGGCAGGGCAGGAGATTCACCCCTCCACTTT; CDR3: CASNSGRAGDSPLHF
J: TRBJ1-3; D: NA; V: TRBV7-9; size: NA; DNA: TGTGCCAGCAGCTTAGCTTTCCAACCAGTAGGAAACACCATATATTTT; CDR3: CASSLAFQPVGNTIYF
J: TRBJ2-1; D: NA; V: TRBV11-2; size: few; DNA: TGTGCCAGCAGCTTCATGTCTTCGAGCTCCTACAATGAGCAGTTCTTC; CDR3: CASSFMSSSSYNEQFF
J: TRBJ1-5; D: NA; V: TRBV4-2; size: few; DNA: TGTGCCAGCAGCCTGGGACAAGGCCAGAAGCCCCAGCATTTT; CDR3: CASSLGQGQKPQHF
J: TRBJ2-3; D: NA; V: TRBV5-1; size: NA; DNA: TGCGCCAGCAGCTTGGGTGGGGGATTCGGCACAGATACGCAGTATTTT; CDR3: CASSLGGGFGTDTQYF
J: TRBJ1-6; D: NA; V: TRBV7-3; size: NA; DNA: TGTGCCAGCAGCTTAACTGGGCTCAGTTCACCCCTCCACTTT; CDR3: CASSLTGLSSPLHF
J: TRBJ1-2; D: TRBD1; V: TRBV5-4; size: NA; DNA: TGTGCCAGCAGCGGGCCGGGACAGGGCTATGGCTACACCTTC; CDR3: CASSGPGQGYGYTF
J: TRBJ1-4; D: TRBD1; V: TRBV7-9; size: NA; DNA: TGTGCCAGCAGCTTAGGAGGGGGCTATGAAAAACTGTTTTTT; CDR3: CASSLGGGYEKLFF
J: TRBJ2-3; D: NA; V: TRBV15; size: NA; DNA: TGTGCCACCAGCAGAGAGGGGGGCGCCACAGATACGCAGTATTTT; CDR3: CATSREGGATDTQYF
J: TRBJ1-3; D: NA; V: TRBV19; size: once; DNA: TGTGCCAGTAGTTCCCCCCGGGGGCCTGGAAACACCATATATTTT; CDR3: CASSSPRGPGNTIYF
J: TRBJ2-7; D: TRBD1; V: TRBV28; size: NA; DNA: TGTGCCAGCAGCCGGACCGGGACAGGGGGCCGGGAGCAGTACTTC; CDR3: CASSRTGTGGREQYF
J: TRBJ1-2; D: NA; V: TRBV7-2; size: NA; DNA: TGTGCCAGCAGCTTAGCGCGAGAACGTGGCTACACCTTC; CDR3: CASSLARERGYTF
J: TRBJ1-2; D: NA; V: TRBV19; size: few; DNA: TGTGCCACCTTTTGGGGCGGCTATGGCTACACCTTC; CDR3: CATFWGGYGYTF
J: TRBJ1-5; D: TRBD1; V: TRBV6-5; size: NA; DNA: TGTGCCAGCAGCCCCCGACAGGGGAGTCAGCCCCAGCATTTT; CDR3: CASSPRQGSQPQHF
J: TRBJ1-1; D: NA; V: TRBV19; size: NA; DNA: TGTGCCAGTACCAAGGGGAGGGGCAGATCGGCTGAAGCTTTCTTT; CDR3: CASTKGRGRSAEAFF
J: TRBJ1-2; D: TRBD1; V: TRBV11-3; size: NA; DNA: TGTGCCAGCAGCCCAGGGGGACAGCCGGGCTACACCTTC; CDR3: CASSPGGQPGYTF
J: TRBJ1-4; D: TRBD1; V: TRBV30; size: NA; DNA: TGTGCCTGGAGTGGAAACTCCGGGACAGCTGAAAAACTGTTTTTT; CDR3: CAWSGNSGTAEKLFF
J: TRBJ2-4; D: TRBD1; V: TRBV19; size: NA; DNA: TGTGCCAGTAGTTCCCAAGGGACAGCGAAACAAAACATTCAGTACTTC; CDR3: CASSSQGTAKQNIQYF
J: TRBJ1-2; D: NA; V: TRBV27; size: NA; DNA: TGTGCCAGCCGGGAAGACGGCAGGGTTGGCTACACCTTC; CDR3: CASREDGRVGYTF
J: TRBJ2-5; D: TRBD1; V: TRBV5-1; size: once; DNA: TGCGCCAGCAGGAACAGGGGGCGCGGGGAGACCCAGTACTTC; CDR3: CASRNRGRGETQYF
J: TRBJ1-5; D: TRBD1; V: TRBV6-1; size: NA; DNA: TGTGCCAGCACCCGGGACAGGGGTGGCCAGCCCCAGCATTTT; CDR3: CASTRDRGGQPQHF
J: TRBJ1-3; D: NA; V: TRBV11-2; size: NA; DNA: TGTGCCAGCAGCCCTCTTGGTCCTTCCTCTGGAAACACCATATATTTT; CDR3: CASSPLGPSSGNTIYF
J: TRBJ2-1; D: TRBD2; V: TRBV2; size: NA; DNA: TGTGCCACCCACGCCGGGACTAGCGTTTACAATGAGCAGTTCTTC; CDR3: CATHAGTSVYNEQFF
J: TRBJ2-4; D: TRBD2; V: TRBV7-8; size: NA; DNA: TGTGCCAGCAGCAGCGGACTAGCGGGGGGGGTTGGCATTCAGTACTTC; CDR3: CASSSGLAGGVGIQYF
J: TRBJ2-7; D: NA; V: TRBV28; size: NA; DNA: TGTGCCAGCTCGAGGGGTTACGAGCAGTACTTC; CDR3: CASSRGYEQYF
J: TRBJ2-1; D: TRBD2; V: TRBV7-9; size: NA; DNA: TGTGCCAGCAGCTTAATTATAGCGGGGTTTTCGGATGAGCAGTTCTTC; CDR3: CASSLIIAGFSDEQFF
J: TRBJ2-2; D: NA; V: TRBV19; size: NA; DNA: TGTGCCAGTCTTCTAAAGGGGCAGGTGGGAGGGGAGCTGTTTTTT; CDR3: CASLLKGQVGGELFF
J: TRBJ2-7; D: NA; V: TRBV28; size: NA; DNA: TGTGCCAGCAAAGGGCAAACCTACGAGCAGTACTTC; CDR3: CASKGQTYEQYF
J: TRBJ2-2; D: TRBD2; V: TRBV9; size: NA; DNA: TGTGCCAGCAGCACTCGCCCTGGACTAGCGGGAGGGCCAGGGGCCGGGGAGCTGTTTTTT; CDR3: CASSTRPGLAGGPGAGELFF
J: TRBJ1-1; D: NA; V: TRBV5-8; size: NA; DNA: TGTGCCAGCAGCCTGGGAGGCAGGGCAGCCACTGAAGCTTTCTTT; CDR3: CASSLGGRAATEAFF
J: TRBJ2-1; D: NA; V: TRBV6-1; size: NA; DNA: TGTGCCAGCAGTGAAGCGGGGAGCTCCTACAATGAGCAGTTCTTC; CDR3: CASSEAGSSYNEQFF
J: TRBJ1-2; D: NA; V: TRBV5-1; size: NA; DNA: TGCGCCAGCAGCTGGGACCCACCTGACAACTATGGCTACACCTTC; CDR3: CASSWDPPDNYGYTF
J: TRBJ2-5; D: NA; V: TRBV6-6; size: NA; DNA: TGTGCCAGCAGTCGCGATACGGCCCTGGGGACCCAGTACTTC; CDR3: CASSRDTALGTQYF
J: TRBJ1-2; D: TRBD1; V: TRBV6-5; size: NA; DNA: TGTGCCAGCAGCCAAGGGGGCAGTTATGGCTACACCTTC; CDR3: CASSQGGSYGYTF
J: TRBJ2-3; D: NA; V: TRBV4-2; size: NA; DNA: TGTGCCAGCAGCCAAGATTGGAGGGTGAGAGATACGCAGTATTTT; CDR3: CASSQDWRVRDTQYF
J: TRBJ2-1; D: TRBD1; V: TRBV6-5; size: NA; DNA: TGTGCCAGCAGTTACTCGAGGACAGGCCAATACAATGAGCAGTTCTTC; CDR3: CASSYSRTGQYNEQFF
J: TRBJ2-7; D: NA; V: TRBV5-4; size: NA; DNA: TGTGCCAGCAGCATCGACACCCGGAAAACCTACGAGCAGTACTTC; CDR3: CASSIDTRKTYEQYF
J: TRBJ2-3; D: NA; V: TRBV19; size: few; DNA: TGTGCCAGTAGTATAGTCCCTAGCCGGAGCACAGATACGCAGTATTTT; CDR3: CASSIVPSRSTDTQYF
J: TRBJ1-6; D: NA; V: TRBV28; size: NA; DNA: TGTGCCAGCACCACCTCATCCGGGACTACTAATTCACCCCTCCACTTT; CDR3: CASTTSSGTTNSPLHF
J: TRBJ2-1; D: NA; V: TRBV7-9; size: NA; DNA: TGTGCCAGCAGTCGAGACCTAGGGGGAGCCCACAATGAGCAGTTCTTC; CDR3: CASSRDLGGAHNEQFF
J: TRBJ2-5; D: NA; V: TRBV5-6; size: NA; DNA: TGTGCCAGCAGCCTCAGCAGTAAAGGGGACTGGTTGCGGACCCAGTACTTC; CDR3: CASSLSSKGDWLRTQYF